This is a list of T cell receptor beta chains from one sample in a study of control samples from healthy donors and cancer patients. The repertoire was sequenced with immunoSEQ multiplex PCR; TCRdb's copy has only in-frame clones and lacks some. The sample shows roughly 100,000 clones, roughly 92% of them seen only once. The sample consisted of blood. These TCRs come from a human donor in good health. The donor label of this sample is uncertain. CDR3s include the opening cysteine and the closing phenylalanine or tryptophan. The D gene is left open where the match is weak. Expanded clones are given a class, and other clones once, few, many or no size at all.

v_call	j_call	d_call	clone_size	cdr3_nt	cdr3_aa
TRBV6-5	TRBJ1-4	-	-	TGTGCCAGCAGTTACTCAAGGGTGACTAATGAAAAACTGTTTTTT	CASSYSRVTNEKLFF
TRBV28	TRBJ1-2	-	-	TGTGCCAGCACAAGTGATGTTCGGGGCTACACCTTC	CASTSDVRGYTF
TRBV5-1	TRBJ2-2	TRBD1	-	TGCGCCAGCAGCTACGGACAGGTCGCGAACACCGGGGAGCTGTTTTTT	CASSYGQVANTGELFF
TRBV6-6	TRBJ2-2	-	-	TGTGCCAGCAGTTACGAGGGGGCCGGGGAGCTGTTTTTT	CASSYEGAGELFF
TRBV19	TRBJ1-1	-	-	TGTGCCAGTAGTACCAGGGCCGAAGCTTTCTTT	CASSTRAEAFF
TRBV30	TRBJ2-7	-	-	TGTGCCTGGAGTACGGGGTCCTACGAGCAGTACTTC	CAWSTGSYEQYF
TRBV27	TRBJ2-5	-	once	TGTGCCAGCAGCAGGGGTGGTTGGGAGACCCAGTACTTC	CASSRGGWETQYF
TRBV27	TRBJ1-1	-	-	TGTGCCAGCAGTTTCGTCGCACGTAACACTGAAGCTTTCTTT	CASSFVARNTEAFF
TRBV2	TRBJ2-3	TRBD2	-	TGTGCCAGCATCAGAGGGGCGGGGGGTAAAGATACGCAGTATTTT	CASIRGAGGKDTQYF
TRBV7-3	TRBJ2-2	-	-	TGTGCCAGTGGCAGGGAGACCGGGGAGCTGTTTTTT	CASGRETGELFF
TRBV6-6	TRBJ2-7	-	once	TGTGCCAGCAGTTATATCAGGGATTCCTACGAGCAGTACTTC	CASSYIRDSYEQYF
TRBV6-5	TRBJ1-3	-	-	TGTGCCAGCAGTCCCAGCGGCCGTGGAAACACCATATATTTT	CASSPSGRGNTIYF
TRBV18	TRBJ1-4	-	-	TGTGCCAGCTCAACGGACAGAGATGAAAAACTGTTTTTT	CASSTDRDEKLFF
TRBV5-1	TRBJ1-6	-	few	TGCGCCAGCAGCTTGGGCGGGACACCTAATTCACCCCTCCACTTT	CASSLGGTPNSPLHF
TRBV2	TRBJ2-2	-	-	TGTGCCAGCAATAACGGGGTCGCGAACACCGGGGAGCTGTTTTTT	CASNNGVANTGELFF
TRBV28	TRBJ1-5	-	-	TGTGCCAGCAGGGTCTCTCAGGGGCCCCAGCCCCAGCATTTT	CASRVSQGPQPQHF
TRBV30	TRBJ1-6	-	-	TGTGCCTGGAGTGTTCAACAGATCTGGGATAATTCACCCCTCCACTTT	CAWSVQQIWDNSPLHF
TRBV6-1	TRBJ2-1	TRBD1	-	TGTGCCAGCAGTGAGGGGACAGGGGGCGCTTACAATGAGCAGTTCTTC	CASSEGTGGAYNEQFF
TRBV13	TRBJ1-1	-	-	TGTGCCAGCAGCTTCGGGACGGTTGAAGCTTTCTTT	CASSFGTVEAFF
TRBV2	TRBJ1-3	-	-	TGTGCCATCGAGCCCCTTGACACCATCTCTGGAAACACCATATATTTT	CAIEPLDTISGNTIYF
TRBV2	TRBJ2-1	-	-	TGTGCCAGCACTTGGGCTATGTACAATGAGCAGTTCTTC	CASTWAMYNEQFF
TRBV30	TRBJ2-6	-	once	TGTGCCTGGAGTGTACAGATCTCTGGGGCCAACGTCCTGACTTTC	CAWSVQISGANVLTF
TRBV6-6	TRBJ2-1	TRBD2	-	TGTGCCAGCAGTGGGTTGGGACTAATCTACAATGAGCAGTTCTTC	CASSGLGLIYNEQFF
TRBV2	TRBJ2-1	TRBD2	-	TGTGCCAGCACTGCGAGCGGGGGGGCACTTGAGCAGTTCTTC	CASTASGGALEQFF
TRBV3-1/TRBV3-2	TRBJ1-3	-	-	TGTGCCAGCAGCCAAGATCGGGGACGAACCATATATTTT	CASSQDRGRTIYF
TRBV4-1	TRBJ1-5	TRBD1	-	TGCGCCAGCAGCCAAGACGTCCCCGACAGGGACTATAGCAATCAGCCCCAGCATTTT	CASSQDVPDRDYSNQPQHF
TRBV2	TRBJ2-1	-	-	TGTGCCAGCAGTGCCCTGGGGCGGAAGACCTACAATGAGCAGTTCTTC	CASSALGRKTYNEQFF
TRBV5-1	TRBJ1-1	-	once	TGCGCCAGCAGCCGGACAGTTTCACAGGACACTGAAGCTTTCTTT	CASSRTVSQDTEAFF
TRBV18	TRBJ1-1	-	-	TGTGCCAGCTCACCATTGTCCGATTTCCAAGGGGACACTGAAGCTTTCTTT	CASSPLSDFQGDTEAFF
TRBV7-9	TRBJ2-7	-	few	TGTGCCAGCAGCCCTGGAGGGGCCTACGAGCAGTACTTC	CASSPGGAYEQYF
TRBV27	TRBJ2-1	TRBD1	-	TGTGCCAGCAGTGCCAGACAGGGACACGGGCAGTTCTTC	CASSARQGHGQFF
TRBV19	TRBJ2-7	TRBD2	-	TGTGCCAGTAGTATAGTAGCGGGGGCCTACGAGCAGTACTTC	CASSIVAGAYEQYF
TRBV27	TRBJ1-5	TRBD1	-	TGTGCCAGCAGTACCGGGACAGGTTCCCAGCCCCAGCATTTT	CASSTGTGSQPQHF
TRBV19	TRBJ1-1	TRBD1	-	TGTGCCAGTACTCTGGGACAGGGGGTTACTGAAGCTTTCTTT	CASTLGQGVTEAFF